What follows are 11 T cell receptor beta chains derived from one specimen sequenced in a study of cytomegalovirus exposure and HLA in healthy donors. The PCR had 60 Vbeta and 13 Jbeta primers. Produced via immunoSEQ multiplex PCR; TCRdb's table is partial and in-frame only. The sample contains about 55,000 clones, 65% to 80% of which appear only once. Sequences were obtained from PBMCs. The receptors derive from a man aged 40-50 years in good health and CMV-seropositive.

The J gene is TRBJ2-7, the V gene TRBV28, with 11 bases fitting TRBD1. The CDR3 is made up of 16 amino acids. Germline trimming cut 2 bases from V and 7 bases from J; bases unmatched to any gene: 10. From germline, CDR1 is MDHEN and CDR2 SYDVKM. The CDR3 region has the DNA TGTGCCAGCAGTTTACAACTGGGACAGGGGGTTCGGGAGCAGTACTTC. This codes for CASSLQLGQGVREQYF.

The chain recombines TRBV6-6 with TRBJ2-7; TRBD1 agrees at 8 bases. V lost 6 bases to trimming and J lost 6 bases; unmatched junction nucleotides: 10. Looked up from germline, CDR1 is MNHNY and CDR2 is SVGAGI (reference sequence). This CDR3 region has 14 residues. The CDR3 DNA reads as TGTGCCAGCAGGGGCCCGGGACAGGTCGTCGAGCAGTACTTC. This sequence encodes CASRGPGQVVEQYF.

The CDR3 sequence: CASSYGGGDTGELFF. The CDR3 region has the DNA TGTGCCAGCAGTTACGGCGGGGGGGACACCGGGGAGCTGTTTTTT. The chain carries TRBV6-5 and TRBJ2-2, with 9 nucleotides matching TRBD2. Germline V gene sequence: CDR1 MNHEY, CDR2 SVGAGI. The CDR3 runs 15 residues. V lost 2 bases, J lost 3 bases, and 1 base stayed unmatched.

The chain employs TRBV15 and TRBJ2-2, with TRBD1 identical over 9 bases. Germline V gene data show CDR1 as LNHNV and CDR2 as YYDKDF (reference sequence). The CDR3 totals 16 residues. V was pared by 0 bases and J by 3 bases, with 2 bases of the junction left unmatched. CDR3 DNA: TGTGCCACCAGCAGAGAGGGACAGGGATACACCGGGGAGCTGTTTTTT. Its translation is CATSREGQGYTGELFF.

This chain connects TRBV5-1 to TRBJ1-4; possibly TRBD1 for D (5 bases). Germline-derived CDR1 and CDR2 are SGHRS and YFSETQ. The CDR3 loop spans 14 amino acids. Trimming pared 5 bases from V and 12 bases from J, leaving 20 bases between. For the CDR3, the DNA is TGCGCCAGCAGAGTGGTCCTCGGGGCGGGGGAACTGTTTTTT. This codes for CASRVVLGAGELFF.

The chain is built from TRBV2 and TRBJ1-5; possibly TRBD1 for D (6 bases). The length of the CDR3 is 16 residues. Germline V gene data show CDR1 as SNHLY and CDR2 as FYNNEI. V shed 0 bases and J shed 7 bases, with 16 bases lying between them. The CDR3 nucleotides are TGTGCCAGCAGTGAAGCGGAAGGGACATGGGACCAGCCCCAGCATTTT. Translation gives CASSEAEGTWDQPQHF.

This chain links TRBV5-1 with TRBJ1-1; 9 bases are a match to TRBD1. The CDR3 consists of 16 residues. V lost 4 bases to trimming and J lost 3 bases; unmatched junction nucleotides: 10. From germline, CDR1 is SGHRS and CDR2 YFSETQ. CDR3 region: CASSTGDRARDTEAFF. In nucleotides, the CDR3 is TGCGCCAGCAGCACCGGGGACAGGGCGCGGGACACTGAAGCTTTCTTT.

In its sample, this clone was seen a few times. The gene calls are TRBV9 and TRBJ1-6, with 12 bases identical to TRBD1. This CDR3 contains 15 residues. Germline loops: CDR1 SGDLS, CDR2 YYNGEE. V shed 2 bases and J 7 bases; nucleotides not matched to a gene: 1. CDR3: CASSVGTGGNSPLHF. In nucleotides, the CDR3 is TGTGCCAGCAGCGTGGGGACAGGGGGCAATTCACCCCTCCACTTT. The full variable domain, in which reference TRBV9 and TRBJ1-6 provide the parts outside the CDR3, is DSGVTQTPKHLITATGQRVTLRCSPRSGDLSVYWYQQSLDQGLQFLIQYYNGEERAKGNILERFSAQQFPDLHSELNLSSLELGDSALYFCASSVGTGGNSPLHFGNGTRLTVT.

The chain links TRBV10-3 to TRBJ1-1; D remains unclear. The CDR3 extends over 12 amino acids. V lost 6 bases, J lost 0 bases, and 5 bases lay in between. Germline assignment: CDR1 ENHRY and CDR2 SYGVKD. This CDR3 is CAISQMNTEAFF. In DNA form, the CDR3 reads TGTGCCATCAGCCAGATGAACACTGAAGCTTTCTTT.

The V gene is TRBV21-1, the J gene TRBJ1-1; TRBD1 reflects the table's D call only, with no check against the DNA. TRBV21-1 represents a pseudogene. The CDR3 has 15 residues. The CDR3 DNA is TGTGCCAGCAGCACTTCCCCGACAGGGGATACTGAAGCTTTCTTT. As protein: CASSTSPTGDTEAFF.

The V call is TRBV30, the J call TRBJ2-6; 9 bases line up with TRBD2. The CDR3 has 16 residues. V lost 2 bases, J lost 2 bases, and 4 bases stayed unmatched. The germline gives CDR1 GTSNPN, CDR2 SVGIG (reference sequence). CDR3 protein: CAWSKAGGTGANVLTF. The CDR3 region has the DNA TGTGCCTGGAGTAAAGCGGGGGGAACTGGGGCCAACGTCCTGACTTTC.